The clone carrying this TCR beta chain was counted between two and nine times. Its antigen is not known. This sample was taken from a study of beta chain features in type 1 diabetes. Study-wide results and caveats: Among all four CD4+ subsets, Type 1 diabetes patients had TCRB CDR3s that were moderately but significantly shorter. HLA effects on TCRB rearrangement stayed unresolved here.

Cells sorted by CD45RO/CCR7/CD25/CD127/CD95/CD27 comprised CD4+ naive, central memory, regulatory and stem cell-like memory cells. Since all of the isolated RNA was reverse transcribed, expressed TCRB transcripts were what got sequenced. Repertoires were generated with immunoSEQ multiplex PCR, while TCRdb's copy carries only in-frame clones and drops some. This table holds over 150,000 clones, around 8.3% found once. This CDR3 contains 13 residues. The germline gives CDR1 MNHNY, CDR2 SVGAGI (reference sequence). Deletions cut 7 bases from V and 4 bases from J, with 11 bases between. This clonotype originated in a woman aged 18-29 years with type 1 diabetes. The sample was central memory CD4+ T cells from blood. This sequence joins TRBV6-6 and TRBJ1-5; D possibly corresponds to TRBD1 (6 bases). In DNA form, the CDR3 reads TGTGCCAGCATTACAGGGTTGAATCAGCCCCAGCATTTT. Translation: CASITGLNQPQHF.